This T cell receptor (beta chain) was sequenced in a study of cytomegalovirus exposure and HLA in healthy donors. Trimming took 2 bases from V and 0 from J, leaving 12 bases between them. This CDR3 has 16 residues. Per germline, CDR1 SGHNT and CDR2 YYREEE (reference sequence). To note about this clone: What it binds is not known.

Study results and limitations: An ancestry cluster, one associated with Asian ancestry, reportedly showed fewer N-insertions than the roughly 700-donor mean in a later analysis. Earlier analysis looked at TCR beta V segments, and most were productive about 90% or about 30% of the time.

Both 60 Vbeta primers and 13 Jbeta primers went into the PCR. Assay: immunoSEQ multiplex PCR; the TCRdb copy retains only in-frame clones and omits some. The sample lists some 150,000 clones; around three quarters were seen once. This receptor was identified in a woman in her 30s in good health and CMV-seropositive. The material sequenced was PBMCs. This chain connects TRBV5-4 to TRBJ2-1; maybe TRBD2 (5 bases). For the CDR3, the DNA is TGTGCCAGCAGCTTCCCGAGCGGTCGCTCCTACAATGAGCAGTTCTTC. Translating it yields CASSFPSGRSYNEQFF.